These T cell receptor beta chains were read from a single sample in a study of response to subunit inactivated influenza vaccine. A single record per CDR3 protein comes from TCRdb applying MiXCR to the RT-PCR reads. The sample includes hundreds of thousands of distinct CDR3 sequences, around 20% of them seen just once. Sequenced here: PBMCs from blood, sampled around 5 days after vaccination. The receptors shown here come from a man aged 45-65 years who received an inactivated influenza vaccine. CDR3s include the opening cysteine and the closing phenylalanine or tryptophan. The order of the fields is V gene, clone size, D gene, J gene, CDR3 DNA, CDR3 protein. A D gene is named only where the DNA matches it firmly. Not every row has a clone size; where given, it reads once, few, many or a size class.

TRBV13	.	.	TRBJ2-1	TGTGCCAGCAGCACCCTGGGGACCTACAATGAGCAGTTCTTC	CASSTLGTYNEQFF
TRBV5-5	.	.	TRBJ1-1	TGTGCCAGCAGCTCCGCCGCGTTGAACACTGAAGCTTTCTTT	CASSSAALNTEAFF
TRBV4-2	few	TRBD2	TRBJ2-1	TGTGCCAGCAGCCAAGAGAAAAGAGGGACTAGTAGCAATGAGCAGTTCTTC	CASSQEKRGTSSNEQFF
TRBV7-9	.	.	TRBJ2-3	TGTGCCAGCAGCGCCTCCCCGGCGGAGAGCGATACGCAGTATTTT	CASSASPAESDTQYF
TRBV21-1	.	.	TRBJ1-4	TGTGCCAGCGGAAACCGGGCAGGGAGGAATGAAAAACTGTTTTTT	CASGNRAGRNEKLFF
TRBV12-3/TRBV12-4	.	.	TRBJ2-7	TGTGCCAGCAGTTCCCGAGGGGTTGTGGCGGGGCCTTACGAGCAGTACTTC	CASSSRGVVAGPYEQYF
TRBV20-1	few	.	TRBJ2-2	TGCAGTGCTAGAGCCCTGGGACGGGCGAACACCGGGGAGCTGTTTTTT	CSARALGRANTGELFF
TRBV20-1	.	.	TRBJ2-5	TGCAGTGCTGGGACCAACCCCGGGACCGGACAAGAGACCCAGTACTTC	CSAGTNPGTGQETQYF
TRBV12-3/TRBV12-4	.	.	TRBJ1-1	TGTGCCAGCACCCCGGTCACACGGAACACTGAAGCTTTCTTT	CASTPVTRNTEAFF
TRBV4-1	.	TRBD2	TRBJ2-3	TGCGCCAGCAGCCCCCGACTAGCGGGGGGATTAGGGGATACGCAGTATTTT	CASSPRLAGGLGDTQYF
TRBV11-2	few	TRBD2	TRBJ2-3	TGTGCCAGCAGCTTCGGACTAGTGGTGTCAGATACGCAGTATTTT	CASSFGLVVSDTQYF
TRBV20-1	.	.	TRBJ1-5	TGCAGTGCTGAAAACAGGGTAGGACAGCCCCAGCATTTT	CSAENRVGQPQHF
TRBV12-3/TRBV12-4	.	.	TRBJ1-2	TGTGCCAGCAGTTCTACCCTGGACGGAGTATCTAACTATGGCTACACCTTC	CASSSTLDGVSNYGYTF
TRBV6-2/TRBV6-3	.	TRBD1	TRBJ1-1	TGTGCCAGCAGTTACGGGACAGGGAGGGACACTGAAGCTTTCTTT	CASSYGTGRDTEAFF
TRBV20-1	.	.	TRBJ2-7	TGCAGTGCAAAGGTGGCAGGGTCCCTCTACGAGCAGTACTTC	CSAKVAGSLYEQYF
TRBV7-8	many	.	TRBJ2-4	TGTGCCAGCAGCTTAGGTGGCGTGCTAGCCAAAAACATTCAGTACTTC	CASSLGGVLAKNIQYF
TRBV4-2	many	TRBD2	TRBJ2-3	TGTGCCAGCAGCCGAGCCGGGACTAGCGGCACAGATACGCAGTATTTT	CASSRAGTSGTDTQYF
TRBV7-2	few	.	TRBJ2-3	TGTGCCAGCAGCGGTCGTATTGGTACGCAGTATTTT	CASSGRIGTQYF
TRBV6-5	.	.	TRBJ2-7	TGTGCCAGCAGTTACTCACAGGGTCGGCAGTACTTC	CASSYSQGRQYF
TRBV6-1	few	TRBD2	TRBJ2-7	TGTGCCAGCTTGTCGCTAGCGGGAGGAGGCGGTCGTGGCGAGCAGTACTTC	CASLSLAGGGGRGEQYF
TRBV24-1	few	TRBD2	TRBJ2-1	TGTGCCACCAGTGACCGTAGCGGGCCAAGCTACAATGAGCAGTTCTTC	CATSDRSGPSYNEQFF
TRBV7-2	.	.	TRBJ1-5	TGTGCCAGCAGCGATCGGGATTATCAGCCCCAGCATTTT	CASSDRDYQPQHF
TRBV10-3	.	TRBD1	TRBJ1-3	TGTGCCATCAGTGAGCCCGGGACAGGGTTGAGAAACACCATATATTTT	CAISEPGTGLRNTIYF
TRBV12-3/TRBV12-4	.	TRBD1	TRBJ2-1	TGTGCCAGCGTTCCAGGGGGACGAGCAACCTCCTACAATGAGCAGTTCTTC	CASVPGGRATSYNEQFF
TRBV7-3	.	.	TRBJ2-6	TGTGCCAGCAGCCCGGGGTCGATTCCCGGGGCCAACGTCCTGACTTTC	CASSPGSIPGANVLTF
TRBV20-1	few	.	TRBJ1-1	TGCAGTGCTAGCCCGACAGTGAACACTGAAGCTTTCTTT	CSASPTVNTEAFF
TRBV5-6	few	.	TRBJ2-3	TGTGCCAGCAGCTGGTCCGGCGTGGATACGCAGTATTTT	CASSWSGVDTQYF